A single sample is the source of the 9 T cell receptor beta chains below, sequenced in a study of blood T cell repertoires in COVID-19. Data came from immunoSEQ multiplex PCR; TCRdb stores just in-frame clones and leaves some out. This sample has roughly 380,000 clones, with about 89% found just once. The sequenced sample was peripheral blood. These receptors came from a woman aged 35 to 49 with COVID-19, enrolled during active disease.

V and J are TRBV2 and TRBJ1-1; 7 nucleotides agree with TRBD1. CDR3 size: 14 residues. After removal of 5 bases from V and 3 bases from J, the junction contained 6 bases not matched to a gene. Germline CDR1 reads SNHLY; CDR2 reads FYNNEI. Here the CDR3 reads CASSYRGLDTEAFF. DNA of the CDR3: TGTGCCAGCAGTTACAGGGGATTGGACACTGAAGCTTTCTTT.

V usage is TRBV6-5 and J usage is TRBJ2-1; 12 nucleotides agree with TRBD2. Germline V gene sequence: CDR1 MNHEY, CDR2 SVGAGI. Unmatched junction bases numbered 4, after V lost 5 bases and J lost 8 bases. The CDR3 length is 14 residues. In DNA, the CDR3 is TGTGCCAGCAGTAAACTAGCGGGGGGAGATGAGCAGTTCTTC. This sequence encodes CASSKLAGGDEQFF.

The chain uses TRBV18 and TRBJ1-2; TRBD1 might be the D (5 bases). V was trimmed by 5 bases and J by 1 base, leaving 17 bases between them. Germline CDR1 and CDR2: KGHSH and LQKENI. This CDR3 spans 16 amino acids. CDR3: CASSGGPGEYNYGYTF. CDR3 in DNA: TGTGCCAGCTCAGGGGGACCGGGGGAATATAACTATGGCTACACCTTC.

This rearrangement joins TRBV11-1 to TRBJ2-7, with D tentatively TRBD1 (5 bases). The V gene lost 1 base and the J gene lost 2 bases, with 12 bases spanning the gap. The CDR3 spans 15 residues. Germline values: CDR1 SGHAT, CDR2 FQDESV (reference sequence). The CDR3 DNA reads TGTGCCAGCAGCTTAGTTCCCAGGGCCCCCTACGAGCAGTACTTC. This encodes CASSLVPRAPYEQYF.

This clone was seen repeatedly, ten times or more. The chain joins TRBV6-6 to TRBJ1-6; 8 nucleotides line up with TRBD1. J was trimmed by 8 bases and V by 7 bases; bases with no gene match: 10. From germline, CDR1 is MNHNY and CDR2 SVGAGI (reference sequence). This CDR3 region has 15 residues. The CDR3 region is CASTPPGQAHSPLHF. The CDR3 bases are TGTGCCAGCACCCCTCCGGGACAGGCCCATTCACCCCTCCACTTT.

The CDR3 is CASSSSSGRGADTQYF. The CDR3 coding sequence is TGTGCCAGCAGCTCCTCAAGCGGGAGGGGGGCAGATACGCAGTATTTT. The rearrangement joins TRBV7-3 to TRBJ2-3; TRBD2 matches 10 bases. The CDR3 is 16 residues long. The germline gives CDR1 SGHTA, CDR2 FQGTGA. After removal of 4 bases from V and 4 bases from J, the junction contained 8 bases not matched to a gene.

V usage is TRBV12-3 or TRBV12-4 and J usage is TRBJ1-6; D not certain. The CDR3 runs to 13 residues. Deletions cut 2 bases from V and 14 bases from J, with 13 bases between. The chain's CDR3 is CASSLNRDLALHF. The CDR3 coding sequence is TGTGCCAGCAGTTTAAACCGGGATTTAGCCCTCCACTTT.

This clone has a handful of counts. The chain joins TRBV6-1 to TRBJ1-1, with D perhaps TRBD1 (5 bases). Germline assignment: CDR1 MNHNS and CDR2 SASEGT. Trimming stripped 0 bases from V and 4 bases from J, with 12 bases between. The CDR3 covers 15 residues. The CDR3 DNA is TGTGCCAGCAGTGAAGCGGCCCAGGGCAGCACTGAAGCTTTCTTT. Protein product: CASSEAAQGSTEAFF.

The chain links TRBV3-1 (or the pseudogene TRBV3-2) to TRBJ1-1; D gene unclear. CDR1 and CDR2 from the germline V gene are LGHDT and YNNKEL (reference sequence). The CDR3 extends over 15 amino acids. V shed 1 base and J shed 0 bases, with 9 bases lying between them. The DNA for the CDR3 is TGTGCCAGCAGCCAAGCGGCCGGGATGAACACTGAAGCTTTCTTT. The encoded protein is CASSQAAGMNTEAFF.